This T cell receptor (beta chain) was recovered during a study of T cell responses to AZD1222 COVID-19 vaccine (dated by TCRdb to the early 2020s). Regarding the study in general: Because spike-specific TCR depth and breadth did not differ between the two schedules, AZD1222 recipients who got a second dose at roughly 4 weeks were pooled with those who got a second dose at roughly 12 weeks. A total of under 250 trial participants underwent TCR sequencing, of whom some 200 had received two doses of AZD1222 and approximately 25 had received two doses of the MenACWY control vaccine. Trial participants were enrolled by age into subgroups of 18-55, 56-69 and 70-plus years, and about 150, 27 and 61 TCR-sequenced participants, respectively, were included in these subgroups. What the research found in general, with its limitations: Because no day 14 peak-response samples were available, the repertoires could be characterized only after the peak T cell response. After two AZD1222 doses, both the breadth and the depth of spike-specific TCRs were significantly higher than at day 0 and than in MenACWY recipients. Conclusions about previously exposed vaccinees are limited, since just a handful of AZD1222 recipients were seropositive for SARS-CoV-2 at baseline. The 56-69-year group was small, and its depth increase did not reach significance, likely because of low power. Nearly half of unique spike-specific TCRs reportedly recognized epitopes outside regions mutated in the B.1.351 and B.1.1.7 variants. The vaccine-associated CD4 TCRs covered the entire spike protein, and the dominant responses fell in regions 160-218 and 743-854. Participants were mostly white British, with more females than males. The authors suggested clonal diversity may have been underestimated.

This clone appeared once. Its specific antigen is unknown. No base-level quality is on record; no much larger clone is a single base apart. The germline V gene supplies CDR1 MNHEY and CDR2 SVGAGI. V trim: 6 bases; J trim: 2 bases; unmatched bases: 3. Its CDR3 holds 14 amino acids, cysteine through phenylalanine. Only the CDR3 portion is preserved as DNA: 42 bases, with reading frame beginning at the first base. This specimen's time point label, per the study, means: baseline before first vaccination. Vaccinee samples came from UK trials COV001 and COV002, including a single-blind randomized controlled phase 2/3 trial of AZD1222 (ChAdOx1 nCoV-19) in healthy adults. Trial participant PBMC samples were collected at day 0 and day 28 after the second dose for TCRbeta chain sequencing. The CDR3 regions of human TCRbeta chains were subjected to immunosequencing. The study's processing was this. TCRs in the repertoires were matched against a reference library of SARS-CoV-2-specific TCRs that had been generated with the MIRA antigen-specificity platform. Breadth was defined as the fraction of unique TCRs that were SARS-CoV-2-associated, and depth was defined as the fraction of total T cells that were SARS-CoV-2-associated. Using the MIRA data, each spike-specific TCR was assigned both to the spike region to which the TCR was reactive and to a CD4 or CD8 class. Log10-transformed breadth and depth values were compared by one-way ANOVA with Sidak's multiple comparisons tests. Entries here come from immuneACCESS through TCRdb and include only in-frame sequences with V and J called. Some clones fail to appear in such tables; in the studies checked, an unresolved V gene covers under half of the shortfall, and the cause of the remainder is unknown. That table furnishes V, J and clone size, whereas the DNA furnished D and trimming. The sample table lists approximately 110,000 clones, 70% to 85% of them with a count of one. The ten largest clonotypes hold less than 8% of the sample.

The input for sequencing was peripheral blood, taken on day 0 of AZD1222 vaccination. The TCR originated in an adult in good health. The rearranged segments are TRBV6-5 and TRBJ1-2, and 10 bases in between align with TRBD1. The CDR3 region reads CASREGQGNYGYTF. The nucleotide sequence is TGTGCCAGCAGGGAGGGACAGGGGAACTATGGCTACACCTTC.